The text below deals with one T cell receptor (beta chain). V lost 2 bases, J lost 4 bases, and 8 bases lay in between. This CDR3 region has 13 residues. Germline values: CDR1 MNHEY, CDR2 SVGAGI. Assay: immunoSEQ multiplex PCR; the TCRdb copy retains only in-frame clones and omits some. Among tens of thousands of clones listed, roughly 91% were seen once. This entry comes from a study of technical replicates of blood from a handful of donors. The material sequenced was PBMCs. The clonotype was recovered from a human donor in good health. Some clones in this sample may be carry-over from other donors' samples. J is TRBJ2-5 and V is TRBV6-5; the D is unclear. The CDR3, as DNA: TGTGCCAGCAGTTACCCCACAACAGAGACCCAGTACTTC. Translated, it gives CASSYPTTETQYF.